One sample yielded the 15 T cell receptor beta chains listed below, sequenced in a study of blood T cell repertoires in COVID-19. The data were produced by immunoSEQ multiplex PCR, yet TCRdb's version contains in-frame clones alone and is incomplete. Among almost 55,000 clones listed, about nine tenths were seen once. The sequenced material came from peripheral blood. These receptor sequences come from a human donor in a cohort sampled during active COVID-19.

This clone appeared once. The genes are TRBV30 and TRBJ2-5; 7 positions agree with TRBD1. Trimming removed 6 bases from V and 0 bases from J; junction bases left unmatched: 7. This CDR3 spans 14 amino acids. The germline V gene has CDR1 GTSNPN and CDR2 SVGIG (reference sequence). The CDR3 bases are TGTGCCTGCTCTTGGGACAGCCACCAAGAGACCCAGTACTTC. Encoded protein: CACSWDSHQETQYF.

Here the CDR3 reads CASSEGGHSYEQYF. The CDR3 DNA follows: TGTGCCAGCAGTGAAGGGGGCCACTCCTACGAGCAGTACTTC. The V call is TRBV6-1, the J call TRBJ2-7; D is possibly TRBD1 (5 bases). Germline V gene sequence: CDR1 MNHNS, CDR2 SASEGT. V lost 1 base to trimming and J lost 0 bases, with 7 bases between them. This CDR3 spans 14 amino acids.

V and J are TRBV11-3 and TRBJ2-1; 8 bases line up with TRBD1. CDR1 SGHNT and CDR2 YENEEA come from the germline V gene. The ends lost 5 bases at V and 4 bases at J; junction bases unmatched: 4. The CDR3 has 14 amino acids. Here the CDR3 reads CASSADRGYNEQFF. CDR3 sequence (DNA): TGTGCCAGCAGCGCAGACAGGGGTTACAATGAGCAGTTCTTC.

This clone has only one observation. This chain joins TRBV28 and TRBJ1-2, with TRBD1 as a possible D gene (6 bases). V lost 7 bases and J 7 bases, leaving 22 bases between the germline ends. Germline-derived CDR1 and CDR2 are MDHEN and SYDVKM. The CDR3 is 15 residues long. Here the CDR3 reads CASIPGPQGPGGYTF. In DNA, the CDR3 is TGTGCCAGCATTCCAGGCCCACAGGGACCAGGTGGCTACACCTTC.

This chain joins TRBV7-9 and TRBJ1-2, with D unresolved. Trimming took off 0 bases at V and 7 bases at J, with 6 bases between the two ends. The V gene's germline CDR1 is SEHNR and CDR2 FQNEAQ (reference sequence). The CDR3 runs 12 residues. CDR3 region: CASSLAAGGYTF. CDR3 DNA: TGTGCCAGCAGCTTAGCAGCTGGTGGCTACACCTTC.

The gene calls are TRBV24-1 and TRBJ1-3, with a weak D call TRBD1 (5 bases). The germline CDR1 and CDR2 sequences are KGHDR and SFDVKD. This CDR3 has 19 amino acids. Trimming shortened V by 0 bases and J by 4 bases, and 21 bases separated the two germline ends. The CDR3 sequence is CATSDLAPGQDPRGNTIYF. The DNA of the CDR3 is TGTGCCACCAGTGATTTGGCCCCAGGGCAGGACCCAAGGGGAAACACCATATATTTT.

The chain couples TRBV13 to TRBJ1-6; D is undetermined. The CDR3 sequence is 14 residues long. V lost 0 bases and J 5 bases, leaving 5 bases between the germline ends. CDR1 is PRHDT, CDR2 FYEKMQ, per germline (reference sequence). The CDR3 is CASSLGRDNSPLHF. For the CDR3, the DNA is TGTGCCAGCAGCTTAGGACGGGATAATTCACCCCTCCACTTT.

In this sample, this clone turned up once. The chain joins TRBV28 to TRBJ1-3; 7 nucleotides agree with TRBD1. Germline trimming cut 1 base from V and 0 bases from J; bases unmatched to any gene: 3. Germline V gene data show CDR1 as MDHEN and CDR2 as SYDVKM. This CDR3 has 16 residues. This CDR3 is CASSLFGQVSGNTIYF. CDR3 coding DNA: TGTGCCAGCAGTTTATTCGGACAGGTCTCTGGAAACACCATATATTTT.

The rearrangement links TRBV6-1 to TRBJ1-5; 8 nucleotides agree with TRBD1. V lost 1 base to trimming and J lost 5 bases; unmatched junction nucleotides: 7. There are 16 residues in the CDR3. The germline gives CDR1 MNHNS, CDR2 SASEGT. CDR3 loop: CASSEVAGGVDQPQHF. The CDR3 nucleotides read TGTGCCAGCAGTGAAGTGGCAGGGGGCGTGGATCAGCCCCAGCATTTT.

This sequence joins TRBV5-4 and TRBJ2-3; the D gene is possibly TRBD2 (6 bases). The CDR3 consists of 13 residues. V gave up 2 bases and J gave up 10 bases, with 14 bases separating them. Germline CDR1 SGHNT, CDR2 YYREEE (reference sequence). The CDR3 sequence is CASSFSREDAQYF. CDR3 DNA: TGTGCCAGCAGCTTCAGTAGGGAGGATGCGCAGTATTTT.

The V and J genes are TRBV7-9 and TRBJ1-1, with 10 bases fitting TRBD1. CDR3 length equals 14 residues. V trimming: 7 bases; J trimming: 2 bases; junction bases outside the gene matches: 4. In germline, CDR1 is SEHNR, CDR2 FQNEAQ (reference sequence). The CDR3 spells CASIRTGGNTEAFF. CDR3 nucleotide sequence: TGTGCCAGCATCCGGACAGGGGGAAACACTGAAGCTTTCTTT.

The V and J genes are TRBV10-3 and TRBJ2-7, with 8 bases aligning to TRBD1. This CDR3 is built from 12 residues. After removal of 6 bases from V and 3 bases from J, the junction contained 1 base not matched to a gene. The germline V gene has CDR1 ENHRY and CDR2 SYGVKD. The DNA of the CDR3 is TGTGCCATCAGCGGGACAGGCTACGAGCAGTACTTC. Encoded protein: CAISGTGYEQYF.

The chain carries TRBV5-4 and TRBJ2-7; 13 positions match TRBD2. The V segment lost 2 bases and the J segment 0 bases; nucleotides outside the gene matches: 2. CDR1 is SGHNT and CDR2 is YYREEE in the germline V gene (reference sequence). The CDR3 is 16 amino acids. The CDR3 DNA reads as TGTGCCAGCAGCTTTAGGACTAGCGGGAGCTCCTACGAGCAGTACTTC. It is translated as CASSFRTSGSSYEQYF.

The gene calls are TRBV2 and TRBJ1-3; 10 bases agree with TRBD1. V lost 6 bases, J lost 6 bases, and 5 bases stayed unmatched. The germline gives CDR1 SNHLY, CDR2 FYNNEI. This CDR3 has 14 amino acids. The CDR3 coding sequence is TGTGCCAGCAGATCGGGACAGGGGACAAACACCATATATTTT. Translation: CASRSGQGTNTIYF.

This chain uses TRBV9 with TRBJ2-3; 7 nucleotides agree with TRBD2. There are 15 residues in the CDR3. Germline CDR1 and CDR2: SGDLS and YYNGEE. V was pared by 4 bases and J by 6 bases, with 11 bases of the junction left unmatched. The CDR3 coding sequence is TGTGCCAGCAGCCTATCTAGCGGCGCTTGGGATACGCAGTATTTT. This encodes CASSLSSGAWDTQYF.